The 17 T cell receptor beta chains reported below all come from one sample, sequenced in a study of T cell repertoires in cytomegalovirus infection. TCRdb recomputed calls from the reads with MiXCR, one row per CDR3 protein. The data show 200,000 or so distinct CDR3 sequences, roughly 19% seen once. Sequenced material: PBMCs. The receptor source for this set is a human donor in good health (CMV status not recorded). Some clones in this sample may be carry-over from other donors' samples.

This sequence joins TRBV5-1 and TRBJ2-3; 7 bases match TRBD1. The junction had 6 bases not matched to a gene; V was cut back by 8 bases and J by 3 bases. Germline V gene sequence: CDR1 SGHRS, CDR2 YFSETQ. This CDR3 contains 13 residues. CDR3 loop: CASFSGGTDTQYF. The CDR3 DNA reads TGCGCCAGTTTCTCAGGGGGTACAGATACGCAGTATTTT.

The chain joins TRBV12-3 or TRBV12-4 to TRBJ2-3; 10 nucleotides align to TRBD2. J gave up 3 bases and V 6 bases, and 9 bases lay outside the gene matches. There are 16 residues in the CDR3. The CDR3 nucleotides read TGTGCCAGCAGACGAGCGGGGGGGCGAAGGACAGATACGCAGTATTTT. As protein: CASRRAGGRRTDTQYF.

This clonotype was counted between two and nine times. This chain connects TRBV7-2 to TRBJ1-5, with TRBD1 as a possible D gene (6 bases). Germline V lookup: CDR1 SGHTA, CDR2 FQGNSA. The CDR3 length is 15 residues. V gave up 5 bases and J gave up 5 bases, with 16 bases separating them. The CDR3 loop is CASSPEGGWDQPQHF. CDR3 nucleotide sequence: TGTGCCAGCAGCCCTGAGGGGGGCTGGGATCAGCCCCAGCATTTT.

This clonotype was seen only a few times. V usage is TRBV12-3 or TRBV12-4 and J usage is TRBJ2-1; D unclear. Trimming cost V 5 bases and J 9 bases, with 23 bases left between them. The CDR3 contains 16 residues. This chain's CDR3 is CASSPTRVSKGPEQFF. CDR3 DNA sequence: TGTGCCAGCAGTCCGACACGGGTCTCAAAAGGACCTGAGCAGTTCTTC.

This clonotype was counted between two and nine times. The chain links TRBV7-9 to TRBJ1-1; 10 bases agree with TRBD1. V gave up 5 bases and J gave up 7 bases; unmatched junction bases: 4. The CDR3 length is 13 residues. CDR1 and CDR2 (germline): SEHNR, FQNEAQ (reference sequence). The DNA of the CDR3 is TGTGCCAGCAGCCCGACAGGGGGCCTTGAAGCTTTCTTT. It codes for CASSPTGGLEAFF.

This clonotype was detected only a few times. The rearrangement links TRBV30 to TRBJ2-3, with 8 positions matching TRBD2. Per germline, CDR1 GTSNPN and CDR2 SVGIG (reference sequence). The V and J ends lost 2 bases and 0 bases, in that order; junction bases with no gene match: 4. The CDR3 covers 15 residues. The CDR3 nucleotides read TGTGCCTGGAGTCCCACTAGCGGAAGCACAGATACGCAGTATTTT. Residues: CAWSPTSGSTDTQYF.

This clonotype was seen repeatedly, ten times or more. The genes are TRBV7-2 and TRBJ2-5; D call uncertain. CDR1 and CDR2 from the germline V gene are SGHTA and FQGNSA. CDR3 length: 14 amino acids. V gave up 0 bases and J gave up 2 bases, with 7 bases separating them. CDR3 protein: CASSLARRQETQYF. The CDR3 bases are TGTGCCAGCAGCTTAGCCCGCAGACAAGAGACCCAGTACTTC.

Details on this clonotype: Likely a read error: the CDR3 ends without its conserved phenylalanine or tryptophan. This chain connects TRBV29-1 to TRBJ2-7, with D perhaps TRBD1 (6 bases). The V and J ends lost 7 bases and 1 base respectively, with 14 bases between them. CDR3 length: 13 amino acids. The germline gives CDR1 SQVTM, CDR2 ANQGSEA. CDR3 residues: CSARTDQSYEQYS. As DNA, the CDR3 is TGCAGCGCTAGGACAGACCAATCCTACGAGCAGTACTCC.

The sample holds many counts of this clonotype. The J gene is TRBJ2-5, the V gene TRBV7-9, with no clear D. V lost 0 bases to trimming and J lost 1 base, with 6 bases between them. CDR3 length equals 14 residues. Germline CDR1 and CDR2: SEHNR and FQNEAQ (reference sequence). The CDR3 sequence is CASSLASGQETQYF. The CDR3, as DNA: TGTGCCAGCAGCTTAGCGTCGGGCCAAGAGACCCAGTACTTC.

This chain uses TRBV19 with TRBJ2-1, with 11 nucleotides matching TRBD2. J lost 6 bases, V lost 8 bases, and 9 bases had no gene match. The CDR3 runs 15 residues. Germline assignment: CDR1 LNHDA and CDR2 SQIVND (reference sequence). The CDR3 loop reads CASGILAGAPNEQFF. CDR3 nucleotides: TGTGCCAGTGGCATACTAGCGGGGGCTCCCAATGAGCAGTTCTTC. The full variable domain, rest sourced from reference TRBV19 and TRBJ2-1, is DGGITQSPKYLFRKEGQNVTLSCEQNLNHDAMYWYRQDPGQGLRLIYYSQIVNDFQKGDIAEGYSVSREKKESFPLTVTSAQKNPTAFYLCASGILAGAPNEQFFGPGTRLTVL.

This clonotype was seen a few times. The gene calls are TRBV7-9 and TRBJ2-3, with a weak D call TRBD1 (7 bases). The V gene's germline CDR1 is SEHNR and CDR2 FQNEAQ (reference sequence). There are 15 residues in the CDR3. The ends were cut back, 1 base at V and 10 bases at J, with 18 bases in the middle. The DNA of the CDR3 is TGTGCCAGCAGCTTAGAGCAGGGGGAAGAGCGGGCGCAGTATTTT. Amino acid sequence: CASSLEQGEERAQYF.

This clonotype was seen repeatedly, ten times or more. The rearrangement joins TRBV7-9 to TRBJ2-5; the match to TRBD1 covers 10 bases. Germline V lookup: CDR1 SEHNR, CDR2 FQNEAQ (reference sequence). J was trimmed by 4 bases and V by 2 bases; bases with no gene match: 7. The CDR3 extends over 16 amino acids. CDR3 nucleotide sequence: TGTGCCAGCAGCTTACCGGGACAGGGGTACCGAGAGACCCAGTACTTC. Protein sequence: CASSLPGQGYRETQYF.

The rearrangement uses TRBV28 and TRBJ1-1; D is unresolved. There are 13 residues in the CDR3. CDR1 MDHEN and CDR2 SYDVKM come from the germline V gene. Deletions cut 8 bases from V and 1 base from J, with 11 bases between. CDR3 amino acids: CASQGLPNTEAFF. CDR3 nucleotide sequence: TGTGCCAGCCAAGGACTTCCGAACACTGAAGCTTTCTTT.

The rearrangement uses TRBV11-1 and TRBJ1-1; weak D call: TRBD1 (5 bases). CDR3 length: 12 amino acids. Trimming stripped 5 bases from V and 7 bases from J, with 11 bases between. Germline V gene lookup returns CDR1 SGHAT and CDR2 FQDESV (reference sequence). CDR3 sequence: CASSRGGIEAFF. The CDR3, as DNA: TGTGCCAGCAGCCGGGGCGGGATTGAAGCTTTCTTT.

The chain joins TRBV7-8 to TRBJ2-1; perhaps TRBD2 as D (6 bases). Deletions cut 5 bases from V and 6 bases from J, with 17 bases between. Per germline, CDR1 SGHVS and CDR2 FQNEAQ. The CDR3 sequence is 15 residues long. CDR3 loop: CASSPGTVPLNEQFF. Here the CDR3 DNA reads TGTGCCAGCAGCCCTGGGACTGTCCCCCTCAATGAGCAGTTCTTC.

Only a few counts were recorded for this clonotype. This rearrangement joins TRBV12-3 or TRBV12-4 to TRBJ1-1; 7 bases match TRBD1. The CDR3 sequence is 15 residues long. Unmatched junction bases numbered 7, after V lost 6 bases and J lost 0 bases. CDR3 in amino acids: CASSPRQGVNTEAFF. CDR3 in DNA: TGTGCCAGCAGCCCTCGCCAGGGGGTGAACACTGAAGCTTTCTTT.

V usage is TRBV12-5 and J usage is TRBJ2-7; D uncertain. This CDR3 comprises 13 residues. The germline V gene has CDR1 LGHNT and CDR2 FRNRAP. With 6 bases removed from V and 3 bases from J, the gap between germline ends came to 12 bases. Here the CDR3 reads CASGLGGDYEQYF. Written as DNA, the CDR3 is TGTGCTAGTGGCTTAGGTGGCGACTACGAGCAGTACTTC.